A selection of T cell receptor beta chains follows, all from one sample in a study of T-cell memory formation after mild COVID-19. TCRdb independently ran MiXCR on the 5' RACE reads; one entry per CDR3 protein. The sample has a few hundred thousand distinct CDR3 sequences; about a sixth are singletons. The sample was PBMCs or a T cell subset sorted from them (not recorded which). The receptors stem from a man between 18 and 35 years old who had mild COVID-19 (a few samples of this study predate the infection). Cell type and time point are not known. Each CDR3 is given with its conserved first and last residue. Each record gives: CDR3 DNA, CDR3 protein, D gene, clone size, V gene, J gene. D genes are given only for firm matches. Expanded clones are given a class, and other clones once, few, many or no size at all.

TGTGCCAGCAGTGACAGGGACACCGGGGAGCTGTTTTTT	CASSDRDTGELFF	.	medium-sized	TRBV6-4	TRBJ2-2
TGCGCCAGCAGCCAAGATCTGGGCGGGGGCTCCTACGAGCAGTACTTC	CASSQDLGGGSYEQYF	TRBD2	few	TRBV4-3	TRBJ2-7
TGTGCCAGCAGCTTAAGGACAGTGAACACTGAAGCTTTCTTT	CASSLRTVNTEAFF	.	many	TRBV7-3	TRBJ1-1
TGTGCCAGCAGTAGGGACAGGGTGAACTATGGCTACACCTTC	CASSRDRVNYGYTF	TRBD1	few	TRBV12-3/TRBV12-4	TRBJ1-2
TGTGCCAGCAGTTTATCTAGCGGTACAGATACGCAGTATTTT	CASSLSSGTDTQYF	TRBD2	.	TRBV5-1	TRBJ2-3
TGCGCCAGCAGCCCGAGGGGGCAGGGGGCGCTCAATGAGCAGTTCTTC	CASSPRGQGALNEQFF	TRBD1	few	TRBV5-1	TRBJ2-1
TGTGCCAGCAGAATGAACAATGAGCAGTTCTTC	CASRMNNEQFF	.	few	TRBV5-6	TRBJ2-1
TGCAGCGTCTCGCGGGGGGCGCGCCCCGGGGAGCTGTTTTTT	CSVSRGARPGELFF	TRBD2	.	TRBV29-1	TRBJ2-2
TGTGCCGCTGGGACTCAAGGAAATGAAAAACTGTTTTTT	CAAGTQGNEKLFF	.	few	TRBV6-5	TRBJ1-4
TGCGCCAGCAGCCGGAAGAAGACAGTTATGAACACTGAAGCTTTCTTT	CASSRKKTVMNTEAFF	.	.	TRBV4-1	TRBJ1-1